Presented here are 30 T cell receptor beta chains from one specimen sequenced in a study of T cells in women clearing cervical HPV infection. The data were produced by immunoSEQ multiplex PCR, yet TCRdb's version contains in-frame clones alone and is incomplete. The sample table includes some 11,000 clones. Sequencing was carried out using blood buffy coat. These receptors all stem from a woman aged 18-69 years with a cervical HPV16 infection that either progressed to CIN3+ or cleared (not recorded which).

A note on this clone: The read comes to an end 3 residues before the CDR3 does, leaving the germline J gene to fill in the end. The chain combines TRBV20-1 with TRBJ1-2; D not resolved. CDR1 and CDR2 from the germline V gene are DFQATT and SNEGSKA (reference sequence). Trimming removed 0 bases from V and 4 bases from J, with 12 bases in between. The CDR3 has 14 residues. Incomplete CDR3 DNA: TGCAGTGCTAGAGACCCCACAGTCCTCTATGGC. Translated: CSARDPTVLYG. The whole CDR3 protein is CSARDPTVLYGYTF.

Notes on this clone: The read terminates 3 residues before the CDR3 end, so the remaining end is supplied by the germline J gene. This sequence joins TRBV10-3 and TRBJ2-7; 12 nucleotides agree with TRBD2. This CDR3 is built from 15 residues. Germline values: CDR1 ENHRY, CDR2 SYGVKD. V shed 6 bases, J shed 0 bases, and the junction held 3 bases outside the gene matches. The CDR3: CAISGLAGNSYEQYF. CDR3 DNA (partial): TGTGCCATCAGCGGACTAGCGGGGAACTCCTACGAG.

Points on this clone: The DNA ends 3 residues before the CDR3 does, and the rest of the CDR3 is filled in from the germline J gene. The gene calls are TRBV3-1 (or the pseudogene TRBV3-2) and TRBJ2-3; D not certain. Trimming removed 2 bases from V and 0 bases from J, with 12 bases in between. The CDR3 consists of 16 residues. Germline V lookup: CDR1 LGHDT, CDR2 YNNKEL (reference sequence). Incomplete CDR3 DNA: TGTGCCAGCAGCCAATATCTAGATGCTAGCACAGATACG. It is translated as CASSQYLDASTDT. The CDR3 as a whole reads CASSQYLDASTDTQYF.

As for this clone: The read comes to an end 3 residues before the CDR3 does, leaving the germline J gene to fill in the end. The gene calls are TRBV28 and TRBJ2-5; TRBD1 agrees at 11 bases. The CDR3 sequence is 16 residues long. V trimming: 3 bases; J trimming: 1 base; junction bases outside the gene matches: 4. Germline-derived CDR1 and CDR2 are MDHEN and SYDVKM. The sequenced CDR3 bases are TGTGCCAGCAGTTTGATGGGACAGGGGGGCCAAGAGACC. This encodes CASSLMGQGGQET. The whole CDR3 region reads CASSLMGQGGQETQYF. Complete variable domain (other parts from reference TRBV28 and TRBJ2-5): DVKVTQSSRYLVKRTGEKVFLECVQDMDHENMFWYRQDPGLGLRLIYFSYDVKMKEKGDIPEGYSVSREKKERFSLILESASTNQTSMYLCASSLMGQGGQETQYFGPGTRLLVL.

Turning to this clone: The CDR3 is cut off 3 residues early in the read; its end comes from the germline J gene. J is TRBJ2-5 and V is TRBV18, with TRBD2 as a possible D gene (6 bases). The CDR3 has 14 residues. Germline assignment: CDR1 KGHSH and CDR2 LQKENI. Trimming left V 6 bases short and J 1 base short, with 12 bases between. The CDR3 here is CASSRDFGQETQYF. Incomplete CDR3 DNA: TGTGCCAGCTCCCGGGACTTCGGCCAAGAGACC.

Turning to this clone: From the germline J gene comes the end of the CDR3, since the read stops 3 residues before it. The chain uses TRBV30 and TRBJ2-1, with 10 bases aligning to TRBD1. The V gene's germline CDR1 is GTSNPN and CDR2 SVGIG (reference sequence). The V and J ends lost 2 bases and 4 bases, in that order; junction bases with no gene match: 11. The CDR3 has 17 amino acids. The CDR3 is CAWSRQTGGNLYNEQFF. The CDR3 bases that were read are TGTGCCTGGAGTCGTCAGACAGGGGGCAACCTTTACAATGAG.

On this clone itself: The observed sequence ends 3 residues before the CDR3 terminus, with the missing tail filled in from the germline J gene. The chain uses TRBV7-6 and TRBJ2-2; tentatively, D is TRBD1 (6 bases). The CDR3 is 16 residues long. V dropped 6 bases and J dropped 0 bases, with 14 bases sitting between them. CDR1 and CDR2 (germline): SGHVS, FNYEAQ. This CDR3 is CASSKDQGPNTGELFF. The part of the CDR3 DNA that was read is TGTGCCAGCAGTAAAGACCAGGGGCCGAACACCGGGGAG.

With respect to this clone: The sequenced fragment ends 3 residues before the CDR3 boundary, so the rest is inferred from the germline J gene. The rearrangement uses TRBV20-1 and TRBJ1-4, with 7 bases fitting TRBD1. Germline loops: CDR1 DFQATT, CDR2 SNEGSKA (reference sequence). This CDR3 region has 14 residues. V dropped 6 bases and J dropped 4; count of bases not matched to a gene: 8. CDR3: CSAYRDSLNEKLFF. CDR3 bases read: TGCAGTGCGTACCGGGACAGCCTTAATGAAAAA.

In regard to this clone: The read terminates 3 residues ahead of where the CDR3 ends, so the germline J gene completes it. The chain links TRBV27 to TRBJ1-2; a weak D match, TRBD1 (6 bases). Trimming took off 3 bases at V and 7 bases at J, with 9 bases between the two ends. This CDR3 is built from 12 residues. Germline V gene sequence: CDR1 MNHEY, CDR2 SMNVEV (reference sequence). The DNA read from the CDR3 is TGTGCCAGCAGTTTGGCGGGGGCTGGC. It translates to CASSLAGAG. The CDR3 as a whole reads CASSLAGAGYTF.

About this clone itself: The CDR3 end is not reached by the read, which stops 3 residues before it; the germline J gene fills it in. J is TRBJ1-1 and V is TRBV2, with a tentative D call TRBD1 (6 bases). Germline V CDR1 and CDR2: SNHLY, FYNNEI. The CDR3 extends over 12 amino acids. Trimming pared 10 bases from V and 4 bases from J, leaving 13 bases between. This CDR3 reads CAILQGSTEAFF. The CDR3 DNA, read in part, is TGTGCCATCCTACAGGGTTCCACTGAA.

CDR3 bases read: TGCGCCAGCAGCCTGACTAGCGGGGGCACAGATACG. Its translation is CASSLTSGGTDT. The CDR3 in its entirety is CASSLTSGGTDTQYF. The chain combines TRBV10-1 with TRBJ2-3; 11 bases are shared with TRBD2. From the germline J gene comes the end of the CDR3, since the read stops 3 residues before it. V lost 6 bases, J lost 1 base, and 3 bases stayed unmatched. Germline lookup yields CDR1 WNHNN and CDR2 SYGVQD (reference sequence). CDR3 length: 15 residues.

Incomplete CDR3 DNA: TGTGCCAGCAGCTTAGCCGCGGACACAGATACG. Translation: CASSLAADTDT. From start to end, the CDR3 is CASSLAADTDTQYF. This sequence joins TRBV11-2 and TRBJ2-3; D call uncertain. Read sequence stops 3 residues before the CDR3 end, and the germline J gene provides the missing end. The germline V and J ends were trimmed by 1 base and 2 bases, with 7 bases remaining between them. Germline assignment: CDR1 SGHAT and CDR2 FQNNGV. CDR3 size: 14 residues. Complete variable domain (other parts from reference TRBV11-2 and TRBJ2-3): EAGVAQSPRYKIIEKRQSVAFWCNPISGHATLYWYQQILGQGPKLLIQFQNNGVVDDSQLPKDRFSAERLKGVDSTLKIQPAKLEDSAVYLCASSLAADTDTQYFGPGTRLTVL.

In regard to this clone: The read gets to within 3 residues of the CDR3 end, and the germline J gene fills in the rest. V is TRBV10-2 and J is TRBJ1-2, with 7 bases matching TRBD1. Looked up from germline, CDR1 is WSHSY and CDR2 is SAAADI. The CDR3 spans 12 residues. V lost 6 bases to trimming and J lost 4 bases; unmatched junction nucleotides: 2. The CDR3 DNA, read in part, is TGCGCCAGCAGGAGGGACAGCTATGGC. This codes for CASRRDSYG. The whole CDR3 protein is CASRRDSYGYTF.

Note on this clone: Read coverage stops 3 residues before the CDR3 terminus; the germline J gene supplies the remainder. This sequence joins TRBV20-1 and TRBJ2-4; D is ambiguous. The CDR3 length is 14 residues. V was pared by 6 bases and J by 1 base, with 13 bases between. CDR1 and CDR2 (germline): DFQATT, SNEGSKA (reference sequence). CDR3: CSATSISAKNIQYF. The DNA read from the CDR3 is TGCAGTGCCACATCGATTTCGGCCAAAAACATT.

Turning to this clone: Read sequence stops 3 residues before the CDR3 end, and the germline J gene provides the missing end. The V call is TRBV2, the J call TRBJ2-7, with 7 positions matching TRBD1. Germline assignment: CDR1 SNHLY and CDR2 FYNNEI. J lost 6 bases, V lost 6 bases, and 11 bases had no gene match. The CDR3 runs 14 residues. The CDR3 bases that were read are TGTGCCAGCAGCCGTTTGGGGACAGAGGCCGAG. Translation: CASSRLGTEAE. The whole CDR3 sequence reads CASSRLGTEAEQYF. Filled out from reference TRBV2 and TRBJ2-7, the complete variable domain reads EPEVTQTPSHQVTQMGQEVILRCVPISNHLYFYWYRQILGQKVEFLVSFYNNEISEKSEIFDDQFSVERPDGSNFTLKIRSTKLEDSAMYFCASSRLGTEAEQYFGPGTRLTVT.

This clone registers medium-sized (0.01 to 0.1%) by frequency. CDR3 DNA (partial): TGTGCCAGTAGCGGGGGGGATACG. It specifies CASSGGDT. From start to end, the CDR3 is CASSGGDTQYF. This sequence joins TRBV19 and TRBJ2-3, with 7 nucleotides matching TRBD2. The CDR3 is cut off 3 residues early in the read; its end comes from the germline J gene. Trimming cost V 6 bases and J 6 bases; bases outside gene matches: 0. The CDR3 has 11 amino acids. CDR1 is LNHDA, CDR2 SQIVND, per germline (reference sequence).

A remark on this clone: The CDR3 end is not reached by the read, which stops 3 residues before it; the germline J gene fills it in. J is TRBJ2-2 and V is TRBV5-1, with TRBD1 identical over 8 bases. J was trimmed by 3 bases and V by 4 bases; bases with no gene match: 8. The CDR3 totals 16 residues. Germline-derived CDR1 and CDR2 are SGHRS and YFSETQ. The sequenced CDR3 bases are TGCGCCAGCAGCGGGGGCCAGGGGGCGGACACCGGGGAG. Its translation: CASSGGQGADTGE. The CDR3 in full is CASSGGQGADTGELFF. Full variable domain (rest looked up from reference TRBV5-1 and TRBJ2-2): KAGVTQTPRYLIKTRGQQVTLSCSPISGHRSVSWYQQTPGQGLQFLFEYFSETQRNKGNFPGRFSGRQFSNSRSEMNVSTLELGDSALYLCASSGGQGADTGELFFGEGSRLTVL.

Regarding this clone: The read is 3 residues too short to cover the CDR3 end, so that end is filled in from the germline J gene. V usage is TRBV18 and J usage is TRBJ2-7; TRBD1 aligns across 9 bases. CDR1 and CDR2 from the germline V gene are KGHSH and LQKENI. V lost 6 bases, J lost 2 bases, and 5 bases stayed unmatched. This CDR3 has 14 amino acids. The CDR3 sequence: CASSHGQGTYEQYF. The CDR3 DNA, read in part, is TGTGCCAGCTCCCACGGACAGGGGACCTACGAG.

A note on this clone: Sequencing ends 3 residues short of the CDR3 end; the germline J gene provides the rest. The rearrangement uses TRBV20-1 and TRBJ2-3, with 7 bases lining up with TRBD1. Trimming at V came to 3 bases and at J to 0 bases, leaving 6 bases not matched to a gene. CDR1 DFQATT and CDR2 SNEGSKA come from the germline V gene (reference sequence). This CDR3 is built from 15 residues. CDR3 DNA, as far as it was read: TGCAGTGCTAGCGTCACAGGGGACAGCACAGATACG. Protein sequence: CSASVTGDSTDT. The complete CDR3 reads CSASVTGDSTDTQYF.

With regard to this clone: Read sequence stops 3 residues before the CDR3 end, and the germline J gene provides the missing end. This chain joins TRBV4-1 and TRBJ2-3; 7 nucleotides match TRBD1. The CDR3 length is 14 residues. From germline, CDR1 is MGHRA and CDR2 YSYEKL. Germline trimming cut 3 bases from V and 4 bases from J; bases unmatched to any gene: 4. The sequenced CDR3 bases are TGCGCCAGCAGCCAGCAACAGGGGCCAGATACG. Protein: CASSQQQGPDT. The whole CDR3 reads CASSQQQGPDTQYF.

Comment on this clone: The read ends 3 residues before the CDR3 terminus; that terminus is restored from the germline J gene. This chain links TRBV5-1 with TRBJ2-3; a weak D match, TRBD1 (6 bases). Trimming shortened V by 4 bases and J by 1 base, and 13 bases separated the two germline ends. CDR1 is SGHRS, CDR2 YFSETQ, per germline. The CDR3 runs 15 residues. The CDR3 sequence is CASSDPGHGTDTQYF. CDR3 DNA, as far as it was read: TGCGCCAGCAGCGACCCGGGACACGGCACAGATACG.

This clone is labeled medium-sized based on frequency. Read data end 3 residues before the CDR3 end; the end is taken from the germline J gene. This chain connects TRBV6-1 to TRBJ1-4; the D is unclear. Germline V gene data show CDR1 as MNHNS and CDR2 as SASEGT. The ends were cut back, 3 bases at V and 6 bases at J, with 8 bases in the middle. CDR3 size: 13 residues. The covered CDR3 bases are TGTGCCAGCAGTGACAGATCCTATGAAAAA. Its protein product is CASSDRSYEK. The full CDR3 sequence reads CASSDRSYEKLFF.

This clone counts as medium-sized by frequency. The CDR3 extends 3 residues past the end of the read, so its final part is completed from the germline J gene. The genes are TRBV5-6 and TRBJ2-7; D might be TRBD2 (5 bases). V was shortened by 0 bases and J by 2 bases, with 9 bases between the two germline ends. From germline, CDR1 is SGHDT and CDR2 YYEEEE. The CDR3 spans 14 residues. The covered CDR3 bases are TGTGCCAGCAGCTTGGGAGGGCTCACCTACGAG. Protein: CASSLGGLTYE. The entire CDR3 protein reads CASSLGGLTYEQYF.

Turning to this clone: The sequence runs out 3 residues before the end of the CDR3; the remainder is reconstructed from the germline J gene. The genes are TRBV19 and TRBJ2-7; TRBD1 is a possible D gene (6 bases). CDR3 length: 14 amino acids. Trimming took 5 bases from V and 2 from J, leaving 13 bases between them. Germline V gene lookup returns CDR1 LNHDA and CDR2 SQIVND (reference sequence). CDR3 DNA, as far as it was read: TGTGCCAGTAGTCCCCGGGACAAACCCTACGAG. As protein: CASSPRDKPYE. The full CDR3 protein reads CASSPRDKPYEQYF.

CDR3 DNA, as far as it was read: TGCGCCAGCAGTCAGGGACTAGCGGGGTACAATGAG. Translating gives CASSQGLAGYNE. The whole CDR3 protein is CASSQGLAGYNEQFF. This chain links TRBV5-1 with TRBJ2-1, with 13 bases lining up with TRBD2. The CDR3 end falls 3 residues outside the read, so it is completed with the germline J gene. The CDR3 loop spans 15 amino acids. Germline CDR1 reads SGHRS; CDR2 reads YFSETQ. J lost 4 bases, V lost 5 bases, and 3 bases had no gene match.

Worth noting for this clone: The read ends 3 residues before the CDR3 terminus; that terminus is restored from the germline J gene. The chain has TRBV20-1 and TRBJ1-4; weak D call: TRBD1 (5 bases). CDR1 is DFQATT, CDR2 SNEGSKA, per germline (reference sequence). The CDR3 consists of 14 residues. V was clipped by 3 bases and J by 7 bases, with 15 bases between them. The sequenced part of the CDR3 DNA is TGCAGTGCTAGCCCGGGGGGGGGAAGTGAAAAA. Protein sequence: CSASPGGGSEK. The whole CDR3 reads CSASPGGGSEKLFF.

As for this clone: The read ends 3 residues early relative to the CDR3; the germline J gene fills the gap. This sequence joins TRBV5-1 and TRBJ1-1, with 11 bases aligning to TRBD1. This CDR3 comprises 14 residues. The germline V gene has CDR1 SGHRS and CDR2 YFSETQ. J was trimmed by 5 bases and V by 4 bases; bases with no gene match: 4. The CDR3 DNA, read in part, is TGCGCCAGCAGCCCGGGACAGGGGGGAACTGAA. Amino acids: CASSPGQGGTE. The complete CDR3 protein is CASSPGQGGTEAFF. The whole variable domain, filled in from reference TRBV5-1 and TRBJ1-1, reads KAGVTQTPRYLIKTRGQQVTLSCSPISGHRSVSWYQQTPGQGLQFLFEYFSETQRNKGNFPGRFSGRQFSNSRSEMNVSTLELGDSALYLCASSPGQGGTEAFFGQGTRLTVV.

This clone is called medium-sized based on its frequency. Read data end 3 residues before the CDR3 end; the end is taken from the germline J gene. The chain joins TRBV5-1 to TRBJ2-3; 8 bases agree with TRBD1. After removal of 0 bases from V and 2 bases from J, the junction contained 2 bases not matched to a gene. This CDR3 region has 15 residues. Germline CDR1 reads SGHRS; CDR2 reads YFSETQ. The sequenced part of the CDR3 DNA is TGCGCCAGCAGCTTGGGACAGGGGACCACAGATACG. The encoded protein is CASSLGQGTTDT. The CDR3 in full is CASSLGQGTTDTQYF.

Worth noting for this clone: The read terminates 3 residues before the CDR3 end, so the remaining end is supplied by the germline J gene. The chain employs TRBV11-2 and TRBJ2-5; TRBD1 matches 7 bases. The J segment lost 3 bases and the V segment lost 0 bases, leaving 4 bases of the junction unmatched. The germline gives CDR1 SGHAT, CDR2 FQNNGV. The CDR3 runs 15 residues. CDR3 region: CASSLDRQGKETQYF. CDR3 bases read: TGTGCCAGCAGCTTAGATCGACAGGGTAAAGAGACC.

Comment on this clone: The read terminates 3 residues ahead of where the CDR3 ends, so the germline J gene completes it. This chain joins TRBV7-3 and TRBJ2-1, with D tentatively TRBD1 (6 bases). The germline CDR1 and CDR2 sequences are SGHTA and FQGTGA. The length of the CDR3 is 13 residues. The V gene lost 4 bases and the J gene lost 3 bases, with 7 bases spanning the gap. The sequenced CDR3 bases are TGTGCCAGCAGCTCGGGACACTACAATGAG. Protein product: CASSSGHYNE. The entire CDR3 sequence reads CASSSGHYNEQFF.